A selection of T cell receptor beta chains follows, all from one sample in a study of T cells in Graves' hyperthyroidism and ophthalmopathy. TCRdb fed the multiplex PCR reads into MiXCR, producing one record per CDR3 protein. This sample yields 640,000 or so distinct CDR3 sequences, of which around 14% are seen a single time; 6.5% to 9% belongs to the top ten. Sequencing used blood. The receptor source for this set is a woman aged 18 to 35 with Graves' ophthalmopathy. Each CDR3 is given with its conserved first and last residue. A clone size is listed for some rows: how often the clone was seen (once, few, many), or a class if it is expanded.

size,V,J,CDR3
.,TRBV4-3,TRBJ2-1,CASSPEQGWNEQFF
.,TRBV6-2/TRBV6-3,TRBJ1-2,CASSYSVRVSYGYTF
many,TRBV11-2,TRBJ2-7,CASSSLKTGRFYEQYF
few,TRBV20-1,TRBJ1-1,CSARAPTGNTEAFF
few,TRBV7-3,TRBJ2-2,CASSATLTSGPGELFF
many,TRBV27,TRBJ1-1,CASSFLGTGGMNTEAFF
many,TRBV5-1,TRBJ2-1,CASSPGYYEQFF
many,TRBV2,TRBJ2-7,CAILRAGAYEQYF
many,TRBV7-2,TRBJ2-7,CASSLVLGGSSYEQYF
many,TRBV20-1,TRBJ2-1,CSARQPKTGWDEQFF
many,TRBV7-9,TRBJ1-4,CASSLRADSEKLFF
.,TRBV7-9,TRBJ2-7,CASSLGGAAGFYEQYF
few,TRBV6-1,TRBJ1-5,CASSELGELNQPQHF
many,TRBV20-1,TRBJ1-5,CSATAGGPNQPQHF
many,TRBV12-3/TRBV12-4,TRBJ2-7,CASSSPFLGGRASEQYF
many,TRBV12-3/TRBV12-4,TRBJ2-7,CASSLSRGQSYEQYF
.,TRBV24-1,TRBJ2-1,CATSDYGYEQFF
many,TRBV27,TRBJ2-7,CASSFGRGSRNEQYF
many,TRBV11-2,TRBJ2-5,CASILLAGGGTQYF
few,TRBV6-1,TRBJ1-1,CASRRSLRGNTEAFF
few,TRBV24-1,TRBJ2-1,CATSDFFGRPNEQFF
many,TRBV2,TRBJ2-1,CASSEGLVYYNEQFF
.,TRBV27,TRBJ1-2,CASSPISQGYGYTF
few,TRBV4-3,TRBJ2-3,CASSQDRQGLTDTQYF
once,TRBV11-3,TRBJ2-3,CASSPGVRTDTQYF
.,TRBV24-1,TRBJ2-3,CATSERAGGYTQYF
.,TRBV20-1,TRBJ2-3,CSASRLALTDTQYF
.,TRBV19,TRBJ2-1,CASSISSGPHNEQFF
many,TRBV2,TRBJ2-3,CASPGTEADTQYF
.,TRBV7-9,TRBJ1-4,CASSLADIATNEKLFF
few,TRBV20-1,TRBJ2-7,CSARVSGLAATVQYF